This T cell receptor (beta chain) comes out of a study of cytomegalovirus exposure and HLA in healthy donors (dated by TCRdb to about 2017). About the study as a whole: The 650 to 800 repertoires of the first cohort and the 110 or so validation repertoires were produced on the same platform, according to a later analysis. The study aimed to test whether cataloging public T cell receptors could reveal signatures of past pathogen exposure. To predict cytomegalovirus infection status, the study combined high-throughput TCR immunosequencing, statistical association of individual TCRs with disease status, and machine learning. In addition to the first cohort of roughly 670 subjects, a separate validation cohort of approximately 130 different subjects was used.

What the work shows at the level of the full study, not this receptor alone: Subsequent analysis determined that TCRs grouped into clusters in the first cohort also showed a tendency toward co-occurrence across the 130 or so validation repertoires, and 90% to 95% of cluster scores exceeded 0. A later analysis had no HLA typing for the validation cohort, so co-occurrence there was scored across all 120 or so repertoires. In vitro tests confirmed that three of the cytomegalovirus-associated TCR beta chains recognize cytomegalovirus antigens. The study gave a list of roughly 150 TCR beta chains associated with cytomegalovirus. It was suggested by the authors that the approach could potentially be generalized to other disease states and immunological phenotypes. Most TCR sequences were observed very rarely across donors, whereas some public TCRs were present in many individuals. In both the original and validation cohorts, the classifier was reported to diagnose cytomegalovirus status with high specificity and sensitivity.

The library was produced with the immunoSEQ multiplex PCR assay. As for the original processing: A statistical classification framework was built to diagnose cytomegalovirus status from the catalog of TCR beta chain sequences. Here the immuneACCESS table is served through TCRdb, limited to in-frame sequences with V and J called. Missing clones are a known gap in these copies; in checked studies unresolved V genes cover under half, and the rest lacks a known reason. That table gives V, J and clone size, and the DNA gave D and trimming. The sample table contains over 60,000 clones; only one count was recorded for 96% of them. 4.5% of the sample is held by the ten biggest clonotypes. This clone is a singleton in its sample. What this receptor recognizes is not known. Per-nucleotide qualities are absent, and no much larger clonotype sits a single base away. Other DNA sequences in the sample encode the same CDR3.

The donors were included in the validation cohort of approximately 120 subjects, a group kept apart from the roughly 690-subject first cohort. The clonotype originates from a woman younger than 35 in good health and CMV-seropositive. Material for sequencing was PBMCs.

CDR3 region: CASSLAGGPADTQYF. The nucleotide sequence is TGTGCCAGCAGCTTAGCGGGAGGGCCCGCAGATACGCAGTATTTT. This receptor chain uses TRBV7-2 and TRBJ2-3, with TRBD2 identical over 7 junction bases. The CDR3 numbers 15 residues from cysteine through phenylalanine. The read is trimmed to its CDR3 DNA, 45 bases read in frame from base 1. The germline V gene provides CDR1 SGHTA and CDR2 FQGNSA. Ends trimmed: V by 0 bases, J by 4 bases; bases unmatched to a gene: 4.